The source of this T cell receptor beta chain is a study of blood T cell repertoires in COVID-19. Trimming removed 7 bases at V and 2 bases at J, with 14 bases between. The CDR3 spans 14 residues. Germline values: CDR1 SQVTM, CDR2 ANQGSEA. Study processing details: The authors estimated nucleated cell counts from reference gene primer amplification. Sequencing was performed with immunoSEQ multiplex PCR; in TCRdb, only in-frame clones are kept and a portion is missing. That table supplies the V and J calls and clone size; D and trimming were determined from the DNA. The data contain about 200,000 clones, roughly 82% of them singletons. Cohort assignment relied on participant-reported clinical history.

Input material: PBMCs or T cells enriched from blood (not recorded which). The chain carries TRBV29-1 and TRBJ2-2, with D perhaps TRBD1 (7 bases). The clonotype comes from a woman aged 60 to 75 with acute COVID-19. CDR3 in amino acids: CSAAGQSNTGELFF. Here the CDR3 DNA reads TGCAGCGCCGCGGGACAGAGTAACACCGGGGAGCTGTTTTTT.